The clone carrying this T cell receptor beta chain has just a few counts. TCRdb processed the 5' RACE reads anew with MiXCR; each CDR3 protein has one entry. Of about 59,000 distinct CDR3 sequences listed, around 3.5% are singletons. This specimen comes from a study of neurological immune-mediated disorders. V lost 0 bases to trimming and J lost 2 bases, with 5 bases between them. The CDR3 covers 14 residues. Sequenced material: PBMCs. This TCR came from a young woman with multiple sclerosis. The chain links TRBV12-3 or TRBV12-4 to TRBJ1-5, with D hard to call. CDR3 amino acids: CASSLAGGNQPQHF. The CDR3 DNA reads as TGTGCCAGCAGTTTAGCGGGAGGCAATCAGCCCCAGCATTTT.